Listed below are T cell receptor beta chains from one sample, sequenced in a study of blood T cell repertoires in COVID-19. Measured with immunoSEQ multiplex PCR; TCRdb has only the in-frame clones, and not every one. The table lists about 330,000 clones, 87% of them singletons. Sequenced sample: peripheral blood. These receptors were taken from a man under 40 with COVID-19, enrolled during active disease. Each CDR3 is given with its conserved first and last residue. A D gene is named only where the DNA matches it firmly. Expanded clones are given a class, and other clones once, few, many or no size at all.

>TRBD1|NA|TRBV6-2/TRBV6-3|TRBJ1-5
CASSYSQGTGGHSNQPQHF
TGTGCCAGCAGTTACTCCCAGGGGACAGGGGGACATAGCAATCAGCCCCAGCATTTT
>NA|NA|TRBV29-1|TRBJ1-5
CSVEMGGDQPQHF
TGCAGCGTTGAAATGGGGGGAGATCAGCCCCAGCATTTT
>NA|many|TRBV30|TRBJ2-7
CASDRGLEQYF
TGTGCCTCGGACCGAGGGCTCGAGCAGTACTTC
>NA|NA|TRBV6-5|TRBJ2-7
CASSSPAGKEQYF
TGTGCCAGCAGTTCCCCCGCAGGGAAGGAGCAGTACTTC
>TRBD1|NA|TRBV28|TRBJ1-1
CASSFLTGTGERNTEAFF
TGTGCCAGCAGTTTTCTCACCGGGACAGGGGAAAGGAACACTGAAGCTTTCTTT
>NA|once|TRBV5-1|TRBJ1-1
CASSSAGVPNTEAFF
TGCGCCAGCAGCTCAGCCGGGGTACCTAACACTGAAGCTTTCTTT
>NA|NA|TRBV5-5|TRBJ1-1
CASSLGAAMNTEAFF
TGTGCCAGCAGCTTGGGGGCAGCTATGAACACTGAAGCTTTCTTT
>TRBD1|NA|TRBV2|TRBJ1-6
CASSRTGGTYNSPLHF
TGTGCCAGCAGTAGGACAGGGGGAACCTATAATTCACCCCTCCACTTT
>TRBD1|NA|TRBV4-1|TRBJ1-6
CASSQEGRGRGRPLHF
TGCGCCAGCAGCCAAGAGGGCAGGGGGCGAGGGAGACCCCTCCACTTT
>TRBD1|NA|TRBV6-5|TRBJ2-5
CASSTGQGRTETQYF
TGTGCCAGCAGTACGGGACAGGGGCGCACAGAGACCCAGTACTTC
>NA|NA|TRBV6-6|TRBJ1-1
CASSPPRNTEAFF
TGTGCCAGCAGTCCCCCCAGGAACACTGAAGCTTTCTTT
>NA|once|TRBV19|TRBJ1-3
CASSHSGQTLLSGNTIYF
TGTGCCAGTAGCCATTCAGGGCAGACGCTTTTGTCTGGAAACACCATATATTTT
>TRBD2|NA|TRBV7-2|TRBJ2-4
CASSYGGAKNIQYF
TGTGCCAGCAGCTACGGGGGGGCCAAAAACATTCAGTACTTC
>NA|NA|TRBV9|TRBJ2-3
CASSPTHGGHTQYF
TGTGCCAGCAGCCCAACTCACGGGGGGCATACGCAGTATTTT
>NA|NA|TRBV18|TRBJ1-3
CASSPTGGSGNTIYF
TGTGCCAGCTCACCTACCGGGGGCTCTGGAAACACCATATATTTT
>NA|NA|TRBV5-1|TRBJ1-1
CASSPGVAAEAFF
TGCGCCAGCAGTCCCGGGGTGGCTGCCGAAGCTTTCTTT
>NA|NA|TRBV28|TRBJ1-2
CASTIGGTNYGYTF
TGTGCCAGCACTATAGGGGGAACTAACTATGGCTACACCTTC
>TRBD1|few|TRBV4-3|TRBJ1-1
CASSRDSLVNTEAFF
TGCGCCAGCAGCCGGGACAGCCTTGTGAACACTGAAGCTTTCTTT
>TRBD2|NA|TRBV9|TRBJ2-1
CASSARTSGGPLDEQFF
TGTGCCAGCAGCGCCAGGACTAGCGGGGGCCCTCTCGATGAGCAGTTCTTC
>TRBD1|once|TRBV27|TRBJ2-5
CASSLLRGPQETQYF
TGTGCCAGCAGTTTACTCAGGGGGCCCCAAGAGACCCAGTACTTC
>NA|few|TRBV4-3|TRBJ2-7
CASSQDQGSSYEQYF
TGCGCCAGCAGCCAAGATCAGGGTAGCTCCTACGAGCAGTACTTC
>TRBD1|NA|TRBV29-1|TRBJ1-2
CSVRSGTGSSNYGYTF
TGCAGCGTGCGATCCGGGACAGGTTCTTCTAACTATGGCTACACCTTC
>NA|NA|TRBV6-1|TRBJ1-3
CASSVAQASSGNTIYF
TGTGCCAGCAGTGTAGCCCAGGCAAGCTCTGGAAACACCATATATTTT
>TRBD1|NA|TRBV7-9|TRBJ2-5
CASSSGTAKETQYF
TGTGCCAGCAGCTCCGGGACAGCCAAAGAGACCCAGTACTTC
>NA|NA|TRBV19|TRBJ2-7
CASSDLRRTTYEQYF
TGTGCCAGTAGCGACTTAAGACGGACAACCTACGAGCAGTACTTC
>TRBD2|NA|TRBV18|TRBJ2-3
CASSALSGGGTDTQYF
TGTGCCAGCTCAGCTCTCAGCGGGGGAGGCACAGATACGCAGTATTTT
>TRBD1|once|TRBV7-3|TRBJ1-1
CASSSPGGQYTEAFF
TGTGCCAGCAGCTCCCCCGGGGGACAGTACACTGAAGCTTTCTTT
>TRBD1|NA|TRBV3-1/TRBV3-2|TRBJ2-7
CASSQADRESYEQYF
TGTGCCAGCAGCCAAGCGGACAGGGAATCCTACGAGCAGTACTTC
>NA|NA|TRBV7-2|TRBJ1-2
CASSLASAGVGGYTF
TGTGCCAGCAGCTTAGCGTCAGCAGGGGTAGGTGGCTACACCTTC
>NA|NA|TRBV5-1|TRBJ2-3
CASSLQPGATDTQYF
TGCGCCAGCAGCTTGCAACCGGGAGCTACAGATACGCAGTATTTT
>TRBD2|NA|TRBV7-2|TRBJ2-5
CASSTFSSGTETQYF
TGTGCCAGCAGCACGTTCTCGAGCGGGACGGAGACCCAGTACTTC
>TRBD1|NA|TRBV11-3|TRBJ2-7
CASSLDVRVSGGKGYEQYF
TGTGCCAGCAGCTTAGATGTTAGAGTATCAGGGGGCAAAGGCTACGAGCAGTACTTC
>NA|NA|TRBV19|TRBJ1-3
CASSTPRWGNTIYF
TGTGCCAGTAGTACACCGAGATGGGGAAACACCATATATTTT
>TRBD1|NA|TRBV6-6|TRBJ1-2
CASSYGTGGGVSGYTF
TGTGCCAGCAGTTACGGGACAGGGGGCGGTGTAAGTGGCTACACCTTC
>NA|once|TRBV29-1|TRBJ2-7
CSVAKQGVEQYF
TGCAGCGTTGCAAAGCAGGGTGTCGAGCAGTACTTC
>NA|few|TRBV12-3/TRBV12-4|TRBJ1-6
CASSNRETSPLHF
TGTGCCAGCAGTAACAGGGAAACTTCACCCCTCCACTTT
>TRBD2|once|TRBV7-2|TRBJ2-7
CASSRRGTTGEQYF
TGTGCCAGCAGCCGGAGAGGGACTACCGGCGAGCAGTACTTC
>TRBD2|NA|TRBV9|TRBJ2-1
CASSDSGNSYNEQFF
TGTGCCAGCAGCGATAGCGGGAACTCCTACAATGAGCAGTTCTTC
>TRBD1|NA|TRBV5-1|TRBJ2-6
CASSSGQGYSGANVLTF
TGCGCCAGCAGCTCCGGACAGGGGTACTCTGGGGCCAACGTCCTGACTTTC